Listed here are 10 T cell receptor beta chains from one sample, sequenced in a study of blood T cell repertoires in COVID-19 (dated by TCRdb to the early 2020s). The library relied on the immunoSEQ multiplex PCR assay. This immuneACCESS table, as held by TCRdb, lists in-frame sequences with V and J called but not all clones. Of the missing ones, under half trace to an unresolved V gene in checked studies; the others have no known cause. In all, the sample holds approximately 310,000 clones, and 75% to 90% of those were seen once. The ten largest account for 2.2% of the sample. The sample comprised PBMCs or T cells enriched from blood (not recorded which). These receptor sequences come from a man aged 25 to 40 who had recovered from COVID-19.

Only one count was recorded for this clone. This sequence joins TRBV4-2 and TRBJ2-3; 8 nucleotides align to TRBD2. Germline-derived CDR1 and CDR2 are LGHNA and YNFKEQ. V lost 1 base to trimming and J lost 1 base; unmatched junction nucleotides: 13. This CDR3 region has 19 residues. DNA for the CDR3: TGTGCCAGCAGCCAAGGTCAGGGCGGGGGGAGAACCGGCACAGATACGCAGTATTTT. Amino acid sequence: CASSQGQGGGRTGTDTQYF.

The gene calls are TRBV18 and TRBJ1-4, with D unresolved. V shed 0 bases and J shed 7 bases, with 6 bases lying between them. This CDR3 is built from 13 residues. Germline V gene data show CDR1 as KGHSH and CDR2 as LQKENI. The CDR3 DNA reads as TGTGCCAGCTCACCACCGTTATCTGAAAAACTGTTTTTT. This translates into CASSPPLSEKLFF.

This clone showed up just once. The chain carries TRBV19 and TRBJ2-7; no clear D gene. The CDR3 length is 14 residues. V lost 1 base and J 0 bases, leaving 7 bases between the germline ends. Germline V gene data show CDR1 as LNHDA and CDR2 as SQIVND (reference sequence). CDR3 DNA: TGTGCCAGTAGTATAGTCGGTAGCTCCTACGAGCAGTACTTC. Translating it yields CASSIVGSSYEQYF.

The rearrangement joins TRBV29-1 to TRBJ2-5; D possibly corresponds to TRBD2 (6 bases). V lost 1 base and J lost 5, with 14 bases in between. Germline CDR1 and CDR2: SQVTM and ANQGSEA. The length of the CDR3 is 14 residues. Here the CDR3 reads CSVEGLVGLETQYF. The DNA of the CDR3 is TGCAGCGTTGAAGGACTAGTAGGGTTGGAGACCCAGTACTTC.

The chain is built from TRBV2 and TRBJ1-6; 9 nucleotides align to TRBD1. The CDR3 spans 16 residues. The J segment lost 4 bases and the V segment lost 7 bases, leaving 8 bases of the junction unmatched. The germline V gene encodes CDR1 SNHLY and CDR2 FYNNEI. CDR3 DNA sequence: TGTGCCAGCACCACGGACAGGGGAGTTTATAATTCACCCCTCCACTTT. Amino acids: CASTTDRGVYNSPLHF.

The V call is TRBV9, the J call TRBJ1-5, with D possibly TRBD1 on 6 matching bases. Trimming removed 2 bases from V and 4 bases from J, with 13 bases in between. The CDR3 spans 15 residues. CDR1 is SGDLS, CDR2 YYNGEE, per germline. CDR3 bases: TGTGCCAGCAGCGTTAGAGGGGGTTTGAATCAGCCCCAGCATTTT. Translated, it gives CASSVRGGLNQPQHF.

This clone was seen just once. CDR3 loop: CASSTTGKGQPQHF. CDR3 sequence (DNA): TGTGCCAGTAGTACGACAGGAAAGGGGCAGCCCCAGCATTTT. The V call is TRBV19, the J call TRBJ1-5, with D tentatively TRBD1 (6 bases). The CDR3 has 14 amino acids. Germline CDR1 is LNHDA and CDR2 is SQIVND (reference sequence). V shed 4 bases and J shed 7 bases, with 14 bases lying between them.

The chain is built from TRBV5-4 and TRBJ1-6; unclear D gene. V lost 2 bases and J 8 bases, leaving 11 bases between the germline ends. This CDR3 has 14 residues. The germline CDR1 and CDR2 sequences are SGHNT and YYREEE (reference sequence). As DNA, the CDR3 is TGTGCCAGCAGCTTAACGGGGTCGTATTCACCCCTCCACTTT. Translated, it gives CASSLTGSYSPLHF.

The rearrangement joins TRBV9 to TRBJ2-5, with D possibly being TRBD2 (5 bases). CDR3 length: 16 residues. V was pared by 0 bases and J by 1 base, with 13 bases between. Germline V gives CDR1 SGDLS, CDR2 YYNGEE. The CDR3 reads CASSVDESGGQETQYF. The CDR3 nucleotides read TGTGCCAGCAGCGTAGATGAGTCAGGAGGCCAAGAGACCCAGTACTTC.

The chain carries TRBV18 and TRBJ2-7; 7 bases are a match to TRBD1. The germline CDR1 and CDR2 sequences are KGHSH and LQKENI. This CDR3 contains 18 residues. Trimming took 1 base from V and 0 from J; bases not matched to a gene: 12. The CDR3 loop is CASSPRAQTDRLSYEQYF. For the CDR3, the DNA is TGTGCCAGCTCACCACGAGCCCAAACGGACAGGCTCTCCTACGAGCAGTACTTC.